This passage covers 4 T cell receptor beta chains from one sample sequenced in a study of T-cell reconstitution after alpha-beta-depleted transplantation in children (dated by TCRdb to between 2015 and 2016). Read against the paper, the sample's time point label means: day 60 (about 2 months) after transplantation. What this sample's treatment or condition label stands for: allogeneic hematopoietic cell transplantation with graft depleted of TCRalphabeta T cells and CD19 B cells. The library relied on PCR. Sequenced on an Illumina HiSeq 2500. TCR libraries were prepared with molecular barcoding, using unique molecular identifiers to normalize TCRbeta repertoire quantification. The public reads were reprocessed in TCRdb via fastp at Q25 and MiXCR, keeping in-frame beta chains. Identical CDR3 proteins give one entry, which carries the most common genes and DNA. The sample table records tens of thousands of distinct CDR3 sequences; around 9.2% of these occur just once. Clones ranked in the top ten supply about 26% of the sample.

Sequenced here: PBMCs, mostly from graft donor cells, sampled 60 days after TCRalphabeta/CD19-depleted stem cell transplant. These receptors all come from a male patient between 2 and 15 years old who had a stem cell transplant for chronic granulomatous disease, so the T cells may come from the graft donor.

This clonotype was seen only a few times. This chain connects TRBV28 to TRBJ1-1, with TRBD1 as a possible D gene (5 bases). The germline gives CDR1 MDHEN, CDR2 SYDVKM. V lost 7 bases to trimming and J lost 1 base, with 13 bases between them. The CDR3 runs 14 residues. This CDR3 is CASTQRGPNTEAFF. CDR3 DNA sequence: TGTGCCAGCACCCAAAGGGGACCGAACACTGAAGCTTTCTTT.

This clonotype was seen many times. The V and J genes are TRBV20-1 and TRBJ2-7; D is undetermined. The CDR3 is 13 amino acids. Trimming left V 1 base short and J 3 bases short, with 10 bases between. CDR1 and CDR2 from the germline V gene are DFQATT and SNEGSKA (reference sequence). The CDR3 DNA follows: TGCAGTGCTAGAGGCCGCACTGACTACGAGCAGTACTTC. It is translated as CSARGRTDYEQYF.

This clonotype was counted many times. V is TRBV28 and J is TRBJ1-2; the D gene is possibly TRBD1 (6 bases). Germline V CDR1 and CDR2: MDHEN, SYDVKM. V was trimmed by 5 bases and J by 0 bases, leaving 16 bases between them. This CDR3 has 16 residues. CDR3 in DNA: TGTGCCAGCAGTCTCCCAACAGGGCCCTCTAACTATGGCTACACCTTC. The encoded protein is CASSLPTGPSNYGYTF.

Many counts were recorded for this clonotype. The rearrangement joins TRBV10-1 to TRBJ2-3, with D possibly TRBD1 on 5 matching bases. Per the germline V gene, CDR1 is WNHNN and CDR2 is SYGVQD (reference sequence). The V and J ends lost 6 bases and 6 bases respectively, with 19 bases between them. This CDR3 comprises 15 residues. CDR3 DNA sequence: TGCGCCAGCAGCGGATCCCTTGGGGCCTCTGATACGCAGTATTTT. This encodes CASSGSLGASDTQYF.